The T cell receptor (beta chain) under discussion was sequenced for a study of identical twins. This clonotype was observed a few times. Its antigen is currently unknown. TCRdb re-derived calls from the 5' RACE reads in MiXCR, one entry per CDR3 protein. Of 500,000 to 650,000 distinct CDR3 sequences listed, roughly 7.2% are singletons. Findings of the study overall: Whereas memory repertoires showed no such difference, abundant cord blood beta clonotypes carried fewer insertions. Shared out-of-frame alpha sequences (those common to twins) showed excess low generation probability.

Germline V gene lookup returns CDR1 LGHDT and CDR2 YNNKEL (reference sequence). CDR3 size: 16 residues. V gave up 3 bases and J gave up 0 bases; unmatched junction bases: 4. The same data also contributed to another study, on yellow fever vaccine responses in identical twins.

The V and J genes are TRBV3-1 and TRBJ2-4, with 8 bases identical to TRBD2. The sample comprised PBMCs. This TCR was recovered from a woman between 18 and 29 years old in good health. CDR3 loop: CASSQGLAGAKNIQYF. DNA of the CDR3: TGTGCCAGCAGCCAGGGCCTAGCGGGAGCCAAAAACATTCAGTACTTC.